Included here is one T cell receptor (beta chain) sequence, with context. In its sample, this clone was seen once. This receptor's antigen is unknown. Within one base of it there is no much larger clone, and no base qualities were kept. The immunoSEQ Assay, a bias-controlled multiplex PCR, was used to amplify TCRbeta CDR3 regions from genomic DNA. In the paper's pipeline: The number of nucleated cells in each sample was estimated from the amplification of reference gene primers within the assay. To quantify the absolute abundance of each unique TCRbeta CDR3 rearrangement, sequence reads were collapsed and filtered. Productive Simpson clonality was computed per sample as the square root of Simpson's diversity index over productive rearrangements. TCRdb holds this immuneACCESS table with in-frame rearrangements only. Some clones are missing; in checked studies, unresolved V genes explain under half, and the rest has no known cause. V, J and clone size are taken as reported in that table, and D and trimming were inferred from the DNA itself. The sample includes 95,000 to 100,000 clones, with around 92% observed a single time. The top ten clones comprise about 5.7% of the sample.

The collaborating institutions used their own protocols to collect whole blood in K2EDTA tubes. For TCRbeta analysis, collaborators shipped samples as frozen whole blood, isolated PBMCs, or DNA extracted from either of those sample types. These data come from a study of blood T cell repertoires in COVID-19 (dated by TCRdb to the early 2020s). Background on the whole study: Collaborator samples came from the United States, Italy and Spain and covered acute and convalescent phases of COVID-19. The prospective study material was composed of cDNA or gDNA derived from T cells, B-cell-depleted T cells, or PBMCs. The dataset comprised deeply sampled blood TCRbeta repertoires from subjects exposed to, actively infected with, or recovered from COVID-19. The repertoires were released in a freely available public database meant as a resource for research on the immune response to SARS-CoV-2. The samples were drawn from two sources: the first 160 participants of the ongoing ImmuneRACE study, and over 1,000 subjects contributed by 6 global collaborators. Sample metadata almost always included a de-identified subject ID, COVID-19 status, age in years and sex. Where available, HLA class I and class II types were obtained from metadata supplied by the sample provider rather than from assay-based typing. Study-level results and caveats: The amount of clinical and demographic metadata varied by source and participant and was provided uncurated.

Material for sequencing was peripheral blood. This TCR came from a man aged 50 to 59 with active COVID-19.

The CDR3 has the sequence CASSLVGLAGNLYTDTQYF. The DNA sequence is given as TGTGCCAGCAGCTTAGTCGGCCTAGCGGGTAACCTATACACAGATACGCAGTATTTT. The chain couples TRBV7-2 to TRBJ2-3, and TRBD2 matches 8 of the central bases. CDR1 and CDR2 are drawn from the germline V gene: SGHTA, FQGNSA. Measured from the cysteine to the phenylalanine, the CDR3 is 19 residues long. Of all the DNA, just the CDR3 is kept, 57 bases in frame from base 1. V ends up 1 base short and J 2 bases short, with an unmatched junction base count of 14.